The 11 T cell receptor beta chains reported below all come from one sample, sequenced in a study of CD4 T cell repertoires in COVID-19. Profiled with immunoSEQ multiplex PCR; TCRdb holds only in-frame clones, not every one. This table holds some 80,000 clones, 83% found once. The sequenced sample was CD4+ T cells from peripheral blood, obtained after recovery from COVID-19. The receptors were gathered from a human donor who had COVID-19.

The chain recombines TRBV27 with TRBJ2-1; 7 bases fit TRBD1. CDR1 and CDR2 from the germline V gene are MNHEY and SMNVEV (reference sequence). The length of the CDR3 is 15 residues. V lost 5 bases, J lost 8 bases, and 12 bases stayed unmatched. CDR3: CASSPLQTGWYEQFF. CDR3 in DNA: TGTGCCAGCAGTCCATTACAGACAGGGTGGTATGAGCAGTTCTTC.

This sequence joins TRBV5-4 and TRBJ2-3; 7 bases align to TRBD2. Germline V gives CDR1 SGHNT, CDR2 YYREEE (reference sequence). The CDR3 sequence is 15 residues long. V shed 3 bases, J shed 0 bases, and the junction held 4 bases outside the gene matches. The chain's CDR3 is CASSWSSGSTDTQYF. The CDR3 bases are TGTGCCAGCAGCTGGTCTAGCGGTAGCACAGATACGCAGTATTTT.

This sequence joins TRBV15 and TRBJ1-2; the D gene is possibly TRBD1 (6 bases). The V gene lost 3 bases and the J gene lost 2 bases, with 13 bases spanning the gap. CDR3 length: 15 residues. The germline V gene encodes CDR1 LNHNV and CDR2 YYDKDF (reference sequence). The CDR3 is CATSRGRTVNYGYTF. The CDR3 coding sequence is TGTGCCACCAGCAGGGGTCGGACAGTAAACTATGGCTACACCTTC. Complete variable domain (other parts from reference TRBV15 and TRBJ1-2): DAMVIQNPRYQVTQFGKPVTLSCSQTLNHNVMYWYQQKSSQAPKLLFHYYDKDFNNEADTPDNFQSRRPNTSFCFLDIRSPGLGDTAMYLCATSRGRTVNYGYTFGSGTRLTVV.

This CDR3 is CSVDGQGGGELFF. The CDR3 region has the DNA TGCAGCGTTGATGGACAGGGTGGCGGGGAGCTGTTTTTT. The chain uses TRBV29-1 and TRBJ2-2, with 8 bases lining up with TRBD1. With V trimmed by 3 bases and J by 7 bases, 4 bases remained unmatched. The CDR3 contains 13 residues. Germline V lookup: CDR1 SQVTM, CDR2 ANQGSEA.

This clone was counted a single time. The V gene is TRBV7-2, the J gene TRBJ2-1; TRBD2 matches 7 bases. The length of the CDR3 is 15 residues. Germline V CDR1 and CDR2: SGHTA, FQGNSA. Trimming took 2 bases from V and 7 from J; bases not matched to a gene: 8. The CDR3 region has the DNA TGTGCCAGCAGCTTAATGGAGGGAGGGCCGAATGAGCAGTTCTTC. Translation gives CASSLMEGGPNEQFF. Variable domain in full (rest from reference TRBV7-2 and TRBJ2-1): GAGVSQSPSNKVTEKGKDVELRCDPISGHTALYWYRQSLGQGLEFLIYFQGNSAPDKSGLPSDRFSAERTGGSVSTLTIQRTQQEDSAVYLCASSLMEGGPNEQFFGPGTRLTVL.

The genes are TRBV29-1 and TRBJ2-1; 11 bases are shared with TRBD2. This CDR3 comprises 13 residues. Per germline, CDR1 SQVTM and CDR2 ANQGSEA. Unmatched junction bases numbered 3, after V lost 6 bases and J lost 5 bases. This chain's CDR3 is CSVATSGNNEQFF. The CDR3, as DNA: TGCAGCGTAGCGACTAGCGGGAACAATGAGCAGTTCTTC.

The chain uses TRBV7-3 and TRBJ2-3, with a possible D match to TRBD2 (7 bases). This CDR3 spans 14 amino acids. Germline V lookup: CDR1 SGHTA, CDR2 FQGTGA. The V end was cut by 5 bases, the J end by 6 bases, with 15 bases between. The DNA for the CDR3 is TGTGCCAGCAGCCCCGGGGGGCCGTCCGATACGCAGTATTTT. This gives the protein CASSPGGPSDTQYF. The full variable domain, in which reference TRBV7-3 and TRBJ2-3 provide the parts outside the CDR3, is GAGVSQTPSNKVTEKGKYVELRCDPISGHTALYWYRQSLGQGPEFLIYFQGTGAADDSGLPNDRFFAVRPEGSVSTLKIQRTERGDSAVYLCASSPGGPSDTQYFGPGTRLTVL.

The chain couples TRBV14 to TRBJ1-1; the D gene is possibly TRBD1 (5 bases). Germline assignment: CDR1 SGHDN and CDR2 FVKESK. Trimming removed 4 bases at V and 1 base at J, with 13 bases between. The CDR3 is 15 residues long. The CDR3 DNA reads as TGTGCCAGCAGCCGGGGCTTGGGAGGGAACACTGAAGCTTTCTTT. Amino acids: CASSRGLGGNTEAFF.

This clone was seen just once. The chain combines TRBV1 with TRBJ2-5; TRBD2 is the table's D call, not checked against the DNA. TRBV1 is assigned pseudogene status. The CDR3 spans 15 residues. CDR3 nucleotides: TGCACCAGCAGTCTTATAGGGACTAGCGGAGAGACCCAGTACTTC. Its translation: CTSSLIGTSGETQYF.

The J gene is TRBJ1-2, the V gene TRBV5-8, with D hard to call. The CDR3 loop spans 13 amino acids. V lost 7 bases, J lost 6 bases, and 16 bases lay in between. CDR1 is SGHTS and CDR2 is YDEGEE in the germline V gene. CDR3 amino acids: CASGLRALNGYTF. The DNA of the CDR3 is TGTGCCAGCGGGCTTAGGGCGCTCAATGGCTACACCTTC.

The CDR3 DNA sequence: TGCGCCAGCAGCTTGAGGCAGCCGACAGATACGCAGTATTTT. This encodes CASSLRQPTDTQYF. The rearrangement uses TRBV5-1 and TRBJ2-3; D not resolved. V was trimmed by 1 base and J by 3 bases, leaving 9 bases between them. This CDR3 is 14 amino acids long. From germline, CDR1 is SGHRS and CDR2 YFSETQ.